This entry concerns a single TCR beta chain. What it recognizes is unknown. This sample is part of a study of shared clonotypes between healthy human individuals. In the sorted-subset replicate PCRs, around 220 ng DNA, some 30,000 T cell genomes, was used. The table came from immunoSEQ multiplex PCR; TCRdb's copy has only in-frame clones and leaves some out. The data hold more than 2 million clones, with 95% observed a single time. Findings and limits, study-wide: Specimens sampled were limited to blood, with tissue repertoires likely differing.

CDR3 size: 15 residues. After removal of 4 bases from V and 4 bases from J, the junction contained 6 bases not matched to a gene. Looked up from germline, CDR1 is MNHEY and CDR2 is SVGAGI. The chain employs TRBV6-5 and TRBJ2-7, with 11 bases matching TRBD1. Sequencing was carried out using naive CD4+ T cells sorted from blood. Subset given: CD45RA+ positively selected. This clonotype was obtained from a man younger than 30 in good health. CDR3 nucleotides: TGTGCCAGCAGTTCCCCCGGGACAGGGGGTTACGAGCAGTACTTC. It translates to CASSSPGTGGYEQYF.